Below are 2 T cell receptor beta chains sequenced from a single sample in a study of T cell repertoires in cytomegalovirus infection. TCRdb used MiXCR to reprocess the reads, holding one entry per CDR3 protein. This table holds 300,000 to 400,000 distinct CDR3 sequences, about a sixth found once. The sequencing input was PBMCs. The receptors stem from a human donor in good health (CMV status not recorded). Some clones in this sample may be carry-over from other donors' samples.

This clonotype is a singleton in its sample. This chain links TRBV5-1 with TRBJ2-5; D may be TRBD1 (5 bases). V lost 4 bases and J 4 bases, leaving 14 bases between the germline ends. Looked up from germline, CDR1 is SGHRS and CDR2 is YFSETQ. CDR3 length equals 14 residues. CDR3 bases: TGCGCCAGCAGCCCGGTTCAGGGTATAGAGACCCAGTACTTC. It codes for CASSPVQGIETQYF.

The table lists this clonotype with many counts. This chain connects TRBV7-2 to TRBJ2-1; 13 nucleotides agree with TRBD2. The V gene's germline CDR1 is SGHTA and CDR2 FQGNSA. Trimming removed 2 bases from V and 8 bases from J; junction bases left unmatched: 6. This CDR3 comprises 16 residues. DNA of the CDR3: TGTGCCAGCAGCTTAATGGGGACTAGCGGGAACGATGAGCAGTTCTTC. Amino acids: CASSLMGTSGNDEQFF.